Presented here are 14 T cell receptor beta chains from one specimen sequenced in a study of blood T cell repertoires in COVID-19. Assay used: immunoSEQ multiplex PCR; TCRdb lists only in-frame clones, some missing. Of fewer than 150,000 clones detected, less than 75% appear once; the ten largest clones hold around 0.9%. The sequencing input was peripheral blood. These receptors all come from a human donor with acute or convalescent COVID-19. The donor label of this sample is uncertain.

The genes are TRBV21-1 and TRBJ2-4; the listed D gene, TRBD2, was not tested against the DNA. TRBV21-1 is recorded as a pseudogene. The CDR3 extends over 18 amino acids. The DNA for the CDR3 is TGTGCCAGCAGCAAAGCGGAGGTGCGGCACCTAGCCAAAAACATTCAGTACTTC. Amino acid sequence: CASSKAEVRHLAKNIQYF.

The chain uses TRBV7-9 and TRBJ1-3; D not certain. The CDR3 runs to 13 residues. Per the germline V gene, CDR1 is SEHNR and CDR2 is FQNEAQ (reference sequence). Trimming left V 5 bases short and J 0 bases short, with 5 bases between. CDR3 DNA sequence: TGTGCCAGCAGCGCGTACTCTGGAAACACCATATATTTT. Its protein product is CASSAYSGNTIYF. The entire variable domain, with the rest obtained from reference TRBV7-9 and TRBJ1-3, is as follows: DTGVSQNPRHKITKRGQNVTFRCDPISEHNRLYWYRQTLGQGPEFLTYFQNEAQLEKSRLLSDRFSAERPKGSFSTLEIQRTEQGDSAMYLCASSAYSGNTIYFGEGSWLTVV.

This clone was seen a handful of times. The J gene is TRBJ1-4, the V gene TRBV4-2; the D is unclear. This CDR3 has 15 amino acids. Trimming took off 0 bases at V and 8 bases at J, with 13 bases between the two ends. Germline lookup yields CDR1 LGHNA and CDR2 YNFKEQ. For the CDR3, the DNA is TGTGCCAGCAGCCAAGATCAAATGGAGAAGGAAAAACTGTTTTTT. Amino acids: CASSQDQMEKEKLFF.

The V gene is TRBV7-2, the J gene TRBJ1-1; D gene ambiguous. From germline, CDR1 is SGHTA and CDR2 FQGNSA. CDR3 size: 14 residues. Trimming pared 3 bases from V and 5 bases from J, leaving 13 bases between. The CDR3 region is CASSLLGSGTEAFF. CDR3 DNA sequence: TGTGCCAGCAGCTTGTTAGGCAGCGGGACTGAAGCTTTCTTT.

The chain joins TRBV3-1 (or the pseudogene TRBV3-2) to TRBJ1-1; no definite D call. This CDR3 contains 13 residues. Germline CDR1 LGHDT, CDR2 YNNKEL (reference sequence). Between the trimmed V and J ends, which lost 8 bases and 0 bases, there was a span of 10 bases. The CDR3 DNA is TGTGCCAGCGTGAACCTAATGAACACTGAAGCTTTCTTT. The encoded protein is CASVNLMNTEAFF.

The chain has TRBV27 and TRBJ1-1, with 8 nucleotides matching TRBD1. The CDR3 contains 17 residues. The V and J ends lost 5 bases and 0 bases, in that order; junction bases with no gene match: 11. The V gene's germline CDR1 is MNHEY and CDR2 SMNVEV (reference sequence). The CDR3 region has the DNA TGTGCCAGCAGTCATAGGTCCAGGGGGCTGATGAACACTGAAGCTTTCTTT. Translation: CASSHRSRGLMNTEAFF.

CDR3 nucleotide sequence: TGTGCCAGCAGTTACTCTAGCCGCTACGAGCAGTACGTC. This sequence encodes CASSYSSRYEQYV. The chain employs TRBV6-6 and TRBJ2-7; no definite D call. CDR1 is MNHNY and CDR2 is SVGAGI in the germline V gene (reference sequence). The CDR3 is 13 residues long. V gave up 0 bases and J gave up 3 bases, with 6 bases separating them.

The chain is built from TRBV27 and TRBJ1-2, with 8 bases aligning to TRBD1. Germline CDR1 MNHEY, CDR2 SMNVEV (reference sequence). The CDR3 runs to 14 residues. The junction had 7 bases not matched to a gene; V was cut back by 6 bases and J by 4 bases. The CDR3 spells CASRSLTGAYGYTF. CDR3 bases: TGTGCCAGCAGATCGCTGACAGGGGCCTATGGCTACACCTTC.

As DNA, the CDR3 is TGTGCCAGCAGTTTCCGAGACAGGGGACGAATATTGTTTAGCAATCAGCCCCAGCATTTT. Translated: CASSFRDRGRILFSNQPQHF. The chain carries TRBV28 and TRBJ1-5, with 8 bases fitting TRBD1. Germline trimming cut 3 bases from V and 0 bases from J; bases unmatched to any gene: 16. This CDR3 contains 20 residues. CDR1 is MDHEN and CDR2 is SYDVKM in the germline V gene.

The chain has TRBV28 and TRBJ1-5; D perhaps matches TRBD1 (5 bases). Between the trimmed V and J ends, which lost 8 bases and 7 bases, there was a span of 9 bases. CDR3 length equals 11 residues. CDR1 is MDHEN, CDR2 SYDVKM, per germline. CDR3 protein: CASQGSQPQHF. In nucleotides, the CDR3 is TGTGCCAGCCAGGGATCACAGCCCCAGCATTTT.

The DNA of the CDR3 is TGCGCCAGCAGCTTGGGCCTGGACAGGGGGAGGAATGGCTACACCTTC. Translated, it gives CASSLGLDRGRNGYTF. The J gene is TRBJ1-2, the V gene TRBV5-1; 10 nucleotides align to TRBD1. CDR1 is SGHRS and CDR2 is YFSETQ in the germline V gene. The V and J ends lost 0 bases and 6 bases, in that order; junction bases with no gene match: 8. The CDR3 length is 16 residues.

A few counts support this clone. The chain is built from TRBV7-6 and TRBJ2-6, with 9 bases matching TRBD2. The CDR3 spans 18 residues. Germline V gene lookup returns CDR1 SGHVS and CDR2 FNYEAQ. The V and J ends lost 3 bases and 0 bases, in that order; junction bases with no gene match: 6. CDR3 in amino acids: CASSLASGVNSGANVLTF. CDR3 in DNA: TGTGCCAGCAGCTTGGCTAGCGGGGTCAACTCTGGGGCCAACGTCCTGACTTTC.

V is TRBV7-6 and J is TRBJ2-3; 9 positions match TRBD2. Germline V CDR1 and CDR2: SGHVS, FNYEAQ. The V and J ends lost 3 bases and 5 bases, in that order; junction bases with no gene match: 6. The CDR3 loop spans 15 amino acids. The CDR3 DNA sequence: TGTGCCAGCAGCTTGAGCGGGGGGCAGGGAGATACGCAGTATTTT. Its translation: CASSLSGGQGDTQYF.

A remark on this clone: In the same sample, other DNA sequences code for this CDR3. The chain recombines TRBV28 with TRBJ1-2; TRBD1 agrees at 7 bases. CDR1 is MDHEN and CDR2 is SYDVKM in the germline V gene. The ends lost 5 bases at V and 3 bases at J; junction bases unmatched: 6. This CDR3 spans 14 amino acids. The CDR3 region is CASSPPDRDYGYTF. The CDR3 DNA follows: TGTGCCAGCAGTCCCCCCGACAGGGACTATGGCTACACCTTC.